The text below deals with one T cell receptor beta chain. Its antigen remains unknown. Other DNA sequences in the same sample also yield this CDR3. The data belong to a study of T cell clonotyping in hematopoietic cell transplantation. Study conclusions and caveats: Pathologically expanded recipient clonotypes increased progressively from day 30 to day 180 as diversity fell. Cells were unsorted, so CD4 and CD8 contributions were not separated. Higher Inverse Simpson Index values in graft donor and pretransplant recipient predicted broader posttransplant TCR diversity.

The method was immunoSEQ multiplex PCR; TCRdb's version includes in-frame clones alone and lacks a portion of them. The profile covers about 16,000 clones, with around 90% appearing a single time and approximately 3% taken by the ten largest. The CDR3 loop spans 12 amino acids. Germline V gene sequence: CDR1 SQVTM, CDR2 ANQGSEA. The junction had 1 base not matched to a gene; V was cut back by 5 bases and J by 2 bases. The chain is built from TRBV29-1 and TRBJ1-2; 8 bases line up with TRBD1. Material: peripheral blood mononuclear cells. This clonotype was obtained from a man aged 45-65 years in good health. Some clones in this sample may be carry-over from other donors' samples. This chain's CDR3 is CSVSGGNYGYTF. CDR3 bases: TGCAGCGTTTCAGGGGGCAACTATGGCTACACCTTC.